This T cell receptor (beta chain) was sequenced during a study of cytomegalovirus exposure and HLA in healthy donors. Germline lookup yields CDR1 SGHDT and CDR2 YYEEEE. With 4 bases clipped from V and 1 base from J, the junction kept 5 bases outside the gene matches. The CDR3 is 14 amino acids. A word on this clone: Its matching antigen is unknown.

Whole-study results and caveats: Sequencing likely caused a cluster of highly shared sequence variants. Researchers counted some 150 TCR beta chains as cytomegalovirus-associated.

PCR used 60 Vbeta primers and 13 Jbeta primers. Assay used: immunoSEQ multiplex PCR; TCRdb lists only in-frame clones, some missing. The data show under 200,000 clones, with 75% to 85% seen just once and 7% to 9% held by the top ten. The chain links TRBV5-6 to TRBJ2-7; the match to TRBD2 covers 7 bases. The source of this sequence is a male donor in good health and CMV-seropositive. What was sequenced was PBMCs. The CDR3 sequence is CASSTGSGSYEQYF. The CDR3 DNA follows: TGTGCCAGCAGCACGGGTAGCGGGTCCTACGAGCAGTACTTC.